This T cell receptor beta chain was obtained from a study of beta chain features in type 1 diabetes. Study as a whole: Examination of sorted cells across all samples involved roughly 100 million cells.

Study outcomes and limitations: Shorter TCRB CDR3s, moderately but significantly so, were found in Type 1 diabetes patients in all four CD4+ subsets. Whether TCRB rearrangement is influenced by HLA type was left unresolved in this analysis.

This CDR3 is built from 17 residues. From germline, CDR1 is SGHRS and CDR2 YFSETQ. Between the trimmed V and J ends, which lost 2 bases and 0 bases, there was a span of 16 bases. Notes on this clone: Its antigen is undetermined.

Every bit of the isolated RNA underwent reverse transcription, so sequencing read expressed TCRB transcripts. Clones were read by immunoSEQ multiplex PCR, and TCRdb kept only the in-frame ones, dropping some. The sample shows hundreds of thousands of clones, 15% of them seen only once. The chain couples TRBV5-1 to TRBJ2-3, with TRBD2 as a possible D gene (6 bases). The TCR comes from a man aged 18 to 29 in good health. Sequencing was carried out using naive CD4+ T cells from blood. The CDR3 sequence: CASSFPPGGGSTDTQYF. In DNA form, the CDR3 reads TGCGCCAGCAGCTTCCCGCCGGGCGGAGGGAGCACAGATACGCAGTATTTT.